The rows below give T cell receptor beta chains drawn from one sample of a study of blood T cell repertoires in COVID-19. Sequenced by immunoSEQ multiplex PCR; TCRdb stores in-frame clones only, minus some. The sample holds 400,000 or so clones, around 90% seen once. Sequenced input: PBMCs or T cells enriched from blood (not recorded which). Source of these receptors: a man aged 18 to 29 who had recovered from COVID-19. CDR3s include the opening cysteine and the closing phenylalanine or tryptophan.

length,J,V,CDR3
13,TRBJ2-3,TRBV2,CASTARETDTQYF
14,TRBJ1-2,TRBV5-4,CASSSAGGIYGYTF
17,TRBJ2-1,TRBV14,CASSQSWLAGVSNEQFF
15,TRBJ1-4,TRBV19,CASSGGGFGNEKLFF
11,TRBJ1-2,TRBV30,CAWSVPRDCTF
14,TRBJ1-1,TRBV11-2,CASSFDRGFPEAFF
13,TRBJ1-2,TRBV30,CAWRDRGSYGYTF
16,TRBJ1-3,TRBV6-5,CASSYSAQGSGNTIYF
14,TRBJ1-1,TRBV19,CASRLSGVNTEAFF
16,TRBJ2-3,TRBV5-4,CASSPNTSGATDTQYF
14,TRBJ1-1,TRBV5-5,CASSFRGQNTEAFF
13,TRBJ2-2,TRBV24-1,CAIGTGAAGELFF
14,TRBJ1-2,TRBV9,CASSVESGIYGYTF
13,TRBJ1-1,TRBV30,CAWSVNSGGTDFF
15,TRBJ2-7,TRBV7-9,CASSPGRGRLYEQYF
15,TRBJ2-1,TRBV11-2,CASSPDRGRYNEQFF
12,TRBJ1-1,TRBV21-1,CAPGAQFDEAFF
16,TRBJ1-5,TRBV3-1/TRBV3-2,CASSLGTGGFSQPQHF
12,TRBJ2-7,TRBV5-4,CASSRGSYEQYF
15,TRBJ2-7,TRBV29-1,CSVEVKSGPSYEQYF
11,TRBJ1-2,TRBV29-1,CSVQGADGYTF
15,TRBJ1-5,TRBV6-2/TRBV6-3,CASSWEGDRVQPQHF
13,TRBJ2-7,TRBV5-4,CASSSPPFPEQYF
15,TRBJ1-2,TRBV4-1,CASSQEADRGYGYTF
15,TRBJ2-1,TRBV5-1,CASRPIAGVFDEQFF
13,TRBJ1-1,TRBV10-1,CASSGAGGVEAFF
14,TRBJ1-5,TRBV4-1,CASSQPRTVQPQHF
11,TRBJ2-5,TRBV20-1,CSARDRETQYF
14,TRBJ1-6,TRBV7-9,CASSSRGENSPLHF
14,TRBJ1-2,TRBV5-1,CASSIGRVYDGYTF
15,TRBJ1-1,TRBV19,CATTTATGTNTEAFF
11,TRBJ2-7,TRBV28,CASTTHYEQYF
15,TRBJ2-7,TRBV14,CASSTELAGGHEQYF
15,TRBJ1-5,TRBV30,CAWRPGTGDNQPQHF
14,TRBJ2-5,TRBV6-5,CASSYIYGSETQYF
16,TRBJ1-5,TRBV5-6,CASSPGQGAVNQPQHF
13,TRBJ1-2,TRBV10-3,CAISDGSDYGYTF
13,TRBJ1-5,TRBV27,CASSPTGIEPQHF
15,TRBJ1-5,TRBV2,CASSAGTGGVQPQHF
18,TRBJ1-1,TRBV19,CASSMSIGQTLMNTEAFF
15,TRBJ2-5,TRBV19,CASSTVGRDRETQYF
16,TRBJ2-2,TRBV11-2,CASSLAMRQSIGELFF
17,TRBJ1-3,TRBV2,CASSDRTGRPSGNTIYF
16,TRBJ1-2,TRBV3-1/TRBV3-2,CASSQVGRAGRSGYTF
15,TRBJ1-2,TRBV14,CASSHWTDHNYGYTF
16,TRBJ2-5,TRBV7-3,CASSLNGGLEGETQYF
15,TRBJ2-1,TRBV5-1,CASNPGTATYNEQFF
15,TRBJ2-1,TRBV5-1,CASSLVIQGRNEQFF
16,TRBJ1-6,TRBV6-1,CASSERRTADNSPLHF
16,TRBJ2-4,TRBV29-1,CSVEGVGGGQGNIQYF
16,TRBJ1-6,TRBV2,CASSGGNQGLSSPLHF
17,TRBJ2-5,TRBV9,CASSLRLASRFQETQYF
12,TRBJ2-7,TRBV29-1,CSVGTSGYEQYF
14,TRBJ1-4,TRBV11-3,CASSLGRTDEKLFF
13,TRBJ1-1,TRBV3-1/TRBV3-2,CASRALPNTEAFF
16,TRBJ1-1,TRBV3-1/TRBV3-2,CASSHRKKLQNTEAFF
11,TRBJ1-6,TRBV4-1,CASSHPYSLHF